This is a list of T cell receptor beta chains from one sample in a study of blood T cells in healthy people across ages. Each CDR3 protein is one row after TCRdb ran MiXCR on the 5' RACE reads. The sample consists of about 1.4 million distinct CDR3 sequences, 55% to 75% of them appearing once. Sequencing was performed on blood. All receptors come from a man younger than 35 in good health. CDR3s include the opening cysteine and the closing phenylalanine or tryptophan. A D gene is named only where the DNA matches it firmly. Clone size appears in some rows only: once, few, many, or a class for an expanded clone.

v_call	clone_size	j_call	d_call	cdr3_nt	cdr3_aa
TRBV6-6	NA	TRBJ2-3	TRBD1	TGTGCCAGCAGTTATGGGACAGATATAACAGATACGCAGTATTTT	CASSYGTDITDTQYF
TRBV5-6	few	TRBJ1-2	TRBD1	TGTGCCAGCAGCTCAGACAGGGGGCGCCCCTATGGCTACACCTTC	CASSSDRGRPYGYTF
TRBV4-2	few	TRBJ2-7	TRBD1	TGTGCCAGCAGCCAAGACCCGGGACAGGGACACTACGAGCAGTACTTC	CASSQDPGQGHYEQYF
TRBV29-1	NA	TRBJ2-7	TRBD1	TGCAGCGTTAAGGGACAGTACTCCTACGAGCAGTACTTC	CSVKGQYSYEQYF
TRBV28	NA	TRBJ2-7	NA	TGTGCCAGCAGTTTAGGCGCCGGATTCTCTACCTACGAGCAGTACTTC	CASSLGAGFSTYEQYF
TRBV5-1	once	TRBJ2-3	TRBD1	TGCGCCAGCAGCCAAGCCTACCTGACAGGGCACGGAGATACGCTGTATTTT	CASSQAYLTGHGDTLYF
TRBV12-3/TRBV12-4	NA	TRBJ2-5	TRBD1	TGTGCCAGCAGTCCCTCCCCTACAGGGGTTATCGAGACCCAGTACTTC	CASSPSPTGVIETQYF
TRBV5-1	NA	TRBJ2-3	NA	TGCGCCAGCGCAGCCGGAGGGATCACAGATACGCAGTATTTT	CASAAGGITDTQYF
TRBV3-1	few	TRBJ1-2	NA	TGTGCCAGCAGCCAAGATTTGGGAGTGAGCAACTATGGCTACACCTTC	CASSQDLGVSNYGYTF
TRBV7-2	once	TRBJ2-2	TRBD1	TGTGCCAGCAGCTTGTCACAGGGGATCAACACCGGGGAGCTGTTTTTT	CASSLSQGINTGELFF
TRBV12-3/TRBV12-4	NA	TRBJ2-1	TRBD2	TGTGCCAGCAGTTGGACTAGCGGGAGGTGGAATGAGCAGTTCTTC	CASSWTSGRWNEQFF
TRBV4-3	NA	TRBJ1-4	NA	TGCGCCAGCAGCCCGGGAGGAGCCGGGGGCACTAATGAAAAACTGTTTTTT	CASSPGGAGGTNEKLFF
TRBV7-9	NA	TRBJ2-1	NA	TGTGCCAGCAGCTTAGAAGGTGTTTTAGGCAATGAGCAGTTCTTC	CASSLEGVLGNEQFF
TRBV29-1	NA	TRBJ2-1	TRBD2	TGCAGCGTTCGGGGAGGGGATTACAATGAGCAGTTCTTC	CSVRGGDYNEQFF
TRBV4-1	few	TRBJ2-3	NA	TGCGCCAGCAGCCAAGAAACTTGGACAGATACGCAGTATTTT	CASSQETWTDTQYF
TRBV20-1	NA	TRBJ2-2	TRBD2	TGCAGTGACAGCCCTCCCCCGACTAGCGGGGGTTGGACCGGGGAGCTGTTTTTT	CSDSPPPTSGGWTGELFF
TRBV7-9	NA	TRBJ2-7	TRBD2	TGTGCCAGCACTCTAGCGGGACTATCCTACGAGCAGTACTTC	CASTLAGLSYEQYF
TRBV12-3/TRBV12-4	few	TRBJ1-5	NA	TGTGCCAGCAGTTTAAGAGAAAATCAGCCCCAGCATTTT	CASSLRENQPQHF
TRBV24-1	NA	TRBJ2-7	TRBD1	TGTGCCACCAGTGATCCGGACAGGGGCGGCGAGCAGTACTTC	CATSDPDRGGEQYF
TRBV20-1	few	TRBJ2-5	TRBD1	TGCAGTGCTGGGGGACAGGGATTGGAGACCCAGTACTTC	CSAGGQGLETQYF
TRBV6-2/TRBV6-3	few	TRBJ2-5	NA	TGTGCCAGCAGTAGAACAGGCTGGGAGACCCAGTACTTC	CASSRTGWETQYF
TRBV7-5	NA	TRBJ2-5	NA	NA	CISVPEATRDPQGDEQYF
TRBV29-1	NA	TRBJ1-1	NA	TGCAGCGTTGCCGTAAATATGAACACTGAAGCTTTCTTT	CSVAVNMNTEAFF
TRBV20-1	few	TRBJ2-3	NA	TGCAGTGCAGCCGGGGTGGCAGATACGCAGTATTTT	CSAAGVADTQYF
TRBV6-5	NA	TRBJ2-1	NA	TGTGCCAGCAGTCAACTAGTAAGGGTCCGGGGTGAGCAGTTCTTC	CASSQLVRVRGEQFF
TRBV3-1	NA	TRBJ2-4	TRBD1	TGTGCCAGCAGCCAAGACCTACAGGGGGCCTGGAACATTCAGTACTTC	CASSQDLQGAWNIQYF
TRBV4-3	few	TRBJ1-4	NA	TGCGCCAGCAGCCCTCAAAAATTCGACAGACTGGGAGAAAAACTGTTTTTT	CASSPQKFDRLGEKLFF
TRBV20-1	few	TRBJ1-2	NA	TGCAGTGCGAGCCCCGGATACCTTATGGATGGCTACACCTTC	CSASPGYLMDGYTF
TRBV20-1	NA	TRBJ2-7	NA	TGCAGTGCTAGCTCCGGTTATGGCAACGAGCAGTACTTC	CSASSGYGNEQYF
TRBV28	many	TRBJ2-3	NA	TGTGCCAGCAGTTTTCTCGGCAATACGCAGTATTTT	CASSFLGNTQYF
TRBV7-8	NA	TRBJ2-7	NA	TGTGCCAGCAGCCCCGGACAAAATAGCGTTATATACGAGCAGTACTTC	CASSPGQNSVIYEQYF
TRBV6-5	NA	TRBJ1-1	NA	TGTGCCAGCAGTTACTATATCCCCTCGGCCCTGAACACTGAAGCTTTCTTT	CASSYYIPSALNTEAFF
TRBV2	NA	TRBJ2-7	NA	TGTGCCAGCTACCGACCCTACGAGCAGTACTTC	CASYRPYEQYF
TRBV4-1	NA	TRBJ2-5	TRBD2	TGCGCCAGCAGCCCGACTAGCTTCCAAGAGACCCAGTACTTC	CASSPTSFQETQYF
TRBV6-1	NA	TRBJ2-7	NA	TGTGCCAGCAGTGAAGCGCCAGGAAACCCCTACGAGCAGTACTTC	CASSEAPGNPYEQYF
TRBV13	NA	TRBJ2-3	NA	TGTGCCAGCATCACTCATAGGGGGGGCGGAGATACGCAGTATTTT	CASITHRGGGDTQYF
TRBV7-6	NA	TRBJ1-2	NA	TGTGCCAGCAGCTTATATAAGAGAGTCGGGCGCCCCTATGGCTACACCTTC	CASSLYKRVGRPYGYTF
TRBV6-5	NA	TRBJ2-5	NA	TGTGCCAGCAGTTCAGCGAAGACCCAGTACTTC	CASSSAKTQYF
TRBV29-1	few	TRBJ2-1	NA	TGCAGCGTTGTGTCGGATTTGGGAAGTGAGCAGTTCTTC	CSVVSDLGSEQFF
TRBV20-1	NA	TRBJ2-1	NA	TGCAGTGCCCACCGGGCCAGGGGAGGCTACAATGAGCAGTTCTTC	CSAHRARGGYNEQFF
TRBV27	NA	TRBJ2-5	NA	TGTGCCAGCAGTTTTTCCGTGGGCAGGGGAGAGACCCAGTACTTC	CASSFSVGRGETQYF
TRBV5-5	NA	TRBJ2-3	NA	TGTGCCAGCAGCTTGGTGTCAGTTAGCACAGATACGCAGTATTTT	CASSLVSVSTDTQYF
TRBV5-5	NA	TRBJ2-1	NA	TGTGCCAGCAGTGTGGACATGAGCTCCTACAATGAGCAGTTCTTC	CASSVDMSSYNEQFF
TRBV15	NA	TRBJ2-3	TRBD2	TGTGCCACCAGCAAGAGAGCGGGGGGCCCAGATACGCAGTATTTT	CATSKRAGGPDTQYF
TRBV14	NA	TRBJ2-7	NA	TGTGCCAGCAGCCAAGACCGGCCCCCCTACGAGCAGTACTTC	CASSQDRPPYEQYF
TRBV20-1	NA	TRBJ1-6	TRBD1	TGCAGTGCCCCGGGACAGGAGACGGTGGACTATAATTCACCCCTCCACTTT	CSAPGQETVDYNSPLHF
TRBV2	NA	TRBJ1-5	NA	TGTGCCAGCAGTGAGCGGGGATTTGAGCAGCCCCAGCATTTT	CASSERGFEQPQHF
TRBV10-3	many	TRBJ2-3	TRBD2	TGTGCCATCAGTGAGTCGTTTAGCGGGGGGACTCCAGATACGCAGTATTTT	CAISESFSGGTPDTQYF
TRBV7-9	few	TRBJ2-7	NA	TGTGCCAGCAGCGAAGACAGCATAGTCACCTACGAGCAGTACTTC	CASSEDSIVTYEQYF
TRBV6-2/TRBV6-3	NA	TRBJ2-1	TRBD2	TGTACCAGCAGCGCCCCCCTAGCGGGAGTGGACAATGAGCAGTTCTTC	CTSSAPLAGVDNEQFF
TRBV15	NA	TRBJ1-2	NA	TGTGCCACCAGCGGCAGGCAGGGAGTGTATGGCTACACCTTC	CATSGRQGVYGYTF
TRBV29-1	NA	TRBJ2-3	NA	TGCAGCGTTGGTGTATCCGGAGATACGCAGTATTTT	CSVGVSGDTQYF
TRBV4-2	NA	TRBJ2-7	NA	TGTGCCAGCAGCCAAGAACAGGGCCGATTCTACGAGCAGTACTTC	CASSQEQGRFYEQYF
TRBV11-1	NA	TRBJ2-5	NA	TGTGCCAGCAGCTTTGGACGTACGCAAGAGACCCAGTACTTC	CASSFGRTQETQYF
TRBV7-4	few	TRBJ2-4	TRBD2	TGTGCCAGCAGCGTCGGACTAGCGGGGGAGCAGTACTTC	CASSVGLAGEQYF
TRBV28	NA	TRBJ2-7	TRBD1	TGTGCCAGCACAGACAGGGGGACCTACGAGCAGTACTTC	CASTDRGTYEQYF
TRBV5-1	NA	TRBJ2-4	TRBD2	TGCGCCAGCAGCGTAACACCGGGACTAGCGGGAGGTGGGACCGGAAAAAACATTCAGTACTTC	CASSVTPGLAGGGTGKNIQYF